The clone carrying this T cell receptor beta chain has a count of ten or more. The antigen is unknown. The ends lost 5 bases at V and 2 bases at J; junction bases unmatched: 3. The CDR3 is made up of 13 amino acids. Germline V lookup: CDR1 LNHDA, CDR2 SQIVND (reference sequence). This specimen belongs to a study of metastatic and nonmetastatic thyroid tumors. Whole-study context: Blood and tumor or nodule tissue repertoires from malignant and benign thyroid patients were compared. General observations from the study: Malignant tumors reportedly showed significantly higher TCR beta diversity than benign nodules in both blood and tumor.

TCRdb re-called the PCR reads with MiXCR. The data contain about 90,000 clones, around 9.2% of them singletons. The entire patient cohort was treatment-naive prior to thyroid surgery. The receptor's source is a female donor with papillary thyroid cancer or a benign thyroid nodule (not recorded which). Some clones in this sample may be carry-over from other donors' samples. The chain joins TRBV19 to TRBJ2-7, with 7 positions matching TRBD1. Sequencing used blood. CDR3 coding DNA: TGTGCCAGTAGTCCTGGGACAGCCTACGAGCAGTACTTC. It specifies CASSPGTAYEQYF.